The sequence of this TCR beta chain was determined in a study of blood T cell repertoires in COVID-19. The germline V and J ends were trimmed by 5 bases and 0 bases, with 8 bases remaining between them. CDR3 length equals 14 residues. From germline, CDR1 is SGHTA and CDR2 FQGNSA. In the authors' workflow: Counts of nucleated cells, estimated from reference gene primer amplification, were obtained. The data were produced by immunoSEQ multiplex PCR, yet TCRdb's version contains in-frame clones alone and is incomplete. V and J calls and clone size are those listed in that table; D and trimming were worked out from the DNA. The sample has about 120,000 clones; 90% are singletons.

This sequence was found in a man aged 50 to 59 with active COVID-19. The specimen was peripheral blood. The chain links TRBV7-2 to TRBJ1-5; D remains unclear. The CDR3 is CASSPNRSNQPQHF. The CDR3 nucleotides read TGTGCCAGCAGCCCTAACCGTAGCAATCAGCCCCAGCATTTT.